This T cell receptor beta chain emerged from a study of T cell changes during pregnancy in multiple sclerosis. This CDR3 spans 16 amino acids. The J segment lost 2 bases and the V segment lost 1 base, leaving 6 bases of the junction unmatched. Germline CDR1 and CDR2: SGHAT and FQNNGV. Repertoires were generated with immunoSEQ multiplex PCR, while TCRdb's copy carries only in-frame clones and drops some. The table records about 59,000 clones, 94% of them present only once. In this sample, this clone turned up once. The chain carries TRBV11-2 and TRBJ1-1; TRBD1 aligns across 8 bases. The clonotype originates from a female donor with multiple sclerosis, enrolled in a pregnancy study. The input for sequencing was CD8+ T cells from peripheral blood mononuclear cells, taken after pregnancy. In DNA, the CDR3 is TGTGCCAGCAGCTTAGGAAAAGGGACAGGTAACACTGAAGCTTTCTTT. Protein product: CASSLGKGTGNTEAFF.